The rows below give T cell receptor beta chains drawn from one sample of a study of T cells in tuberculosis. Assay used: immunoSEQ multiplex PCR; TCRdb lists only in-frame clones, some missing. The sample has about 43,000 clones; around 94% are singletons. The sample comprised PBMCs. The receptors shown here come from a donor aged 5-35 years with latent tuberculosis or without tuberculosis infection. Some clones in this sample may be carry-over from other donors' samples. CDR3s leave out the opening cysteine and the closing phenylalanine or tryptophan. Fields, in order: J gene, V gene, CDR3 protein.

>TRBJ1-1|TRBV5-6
ASSTTTGNTEAF
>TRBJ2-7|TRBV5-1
ASSLLAGDSYEQY
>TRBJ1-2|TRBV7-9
ASSLERKGMIDGYT
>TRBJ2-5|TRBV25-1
ASSEGGSDTWYQETQY
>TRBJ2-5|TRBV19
ASSTPLAGGGETQY
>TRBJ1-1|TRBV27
ASSLAAGGTEAF
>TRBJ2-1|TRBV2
ASRAVRTEQF
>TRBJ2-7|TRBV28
ASSFQNYEQY
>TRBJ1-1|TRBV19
ASSRKITGTEAF
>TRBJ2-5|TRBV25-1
ASSAGTGKGETQY
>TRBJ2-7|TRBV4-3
ASSQGISGRSEQY
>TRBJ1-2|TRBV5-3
ARSLGVLDLRQGRYGYT